A single sample is the source of the 2 T cell receptor beta chains below, sequenced in a study of early T cells in non-severe SARS-CoV-2 infection. TCRdb called the 5' RACE reads again in MiXCR, with one record for every CDR3 protein. Of about 50,000 distinct CDR3 sequences listed, about 12% are singletons. Sample: whole blood. Source of these receptors: an adult who was a healthcare worker with PCR-confirmed SARS-CoV-2 infection or an uninfected control (not recorded which).

V and J are TRBV30 and TRBJ2-1; TRBD1 agrees at 8 bases. CDR3 size: 11 residues. CDR1 and CDR2 from the germline V gene are GTSNPN and SVGIG (reference sequence). V gave up 7 bases and J gave up 9 bases; unmatched junction bases: 5. The CDR3 bases are TGTGCCTCCGGGACAGGACGTGAGCAGTTCTTC. Amino acid sequence: CASGTGREQFF. The full variable domain, with the rest looked up from reference TRBV30 and TRBJ2-1, is SQTIHQWPATLVQPVGSPLSLECTVEGTSNPNLYWYRQAAGRGLQLLFYSVGIGQISSEVPQNLSASRPQDRQFILSSKKLLLSDSGFYLCASGTGREQFFGPGTRLTVL.

The table lists this clonotype with many counts. The V gene is TRBV7-8, the J gene TRBJ2-1, with 12 nucleotides matching TRBD2. The CDR3 length is 17 residues. From germline, CDR1 is SGHVS and CDR2 FQNEAQ. V shed 5 bases and J 8 bases; nucleotides not matched to a gene: 13. CDR3 coding DNA: TGTGCCAGCAGCCGGAGACTAGCGGGGGTTGGGGTCTATGAGCAGTTCTTC. It specifies CASSRRLAGVGVYEQFF. Based on the CDR3 plus reference TRBV7-8 and TRBJ2-1, the full variable domain is GAGVSQSPRYKVAKRGQDVALRCDPISGHVSLFWYQQALGQGPEFLTYFQNEAQLDKSGLPSDRFFAERPEGSVSTLKIQRTQQEDSAVYLCASSRRLAGVGVYEQFFGPGTRLTVL.